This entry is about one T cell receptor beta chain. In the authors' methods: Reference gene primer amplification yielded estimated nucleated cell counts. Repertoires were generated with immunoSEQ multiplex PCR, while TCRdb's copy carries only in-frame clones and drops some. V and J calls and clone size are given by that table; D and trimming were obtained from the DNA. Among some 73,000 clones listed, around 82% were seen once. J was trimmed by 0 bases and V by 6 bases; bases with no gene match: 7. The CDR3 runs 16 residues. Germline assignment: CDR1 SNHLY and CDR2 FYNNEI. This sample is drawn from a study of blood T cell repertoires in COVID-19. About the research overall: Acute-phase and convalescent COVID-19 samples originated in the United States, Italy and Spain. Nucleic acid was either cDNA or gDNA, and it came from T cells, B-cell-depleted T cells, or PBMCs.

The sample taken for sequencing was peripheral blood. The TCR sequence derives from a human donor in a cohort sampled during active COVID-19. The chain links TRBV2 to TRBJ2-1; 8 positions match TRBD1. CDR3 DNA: TGTGCCAGCAGGCAGGGGGCCGTAATCTCCTACAATGAGCAGTTCTTC. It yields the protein CASRQGAVISYNEQFF.